The clone carrying this T cell receptor beta chain was counted between two and nine times. Its antigen is currently unknown. Sample treatment: approximately nine-day PBMC culture with coronavirus spike peptide pools or control peptides (ViraFEST assay). Culture of under 2.5 million PBMCs per well took place with 10 IU/ml IL-2 and roughly 10 ug/ml peptide pools. Cultured CD4+ T cell DNA was sequenced using the Oncomine TCR Beta short-read assay. Genomic DNA was extracted from cultured CD4+ T cells. Each CDR3 protein gets one entry after TCRdb re-called the PCR reads with MiXCR. Of roughly 5,400 distinct CDR3 sequences listed, roughly 78% were seen once; the top ten hold roughly a quarter. These data come from a study of vaccination and CD4 T cells after COVID-19. Study-level information: Control cultures were supplied with a CEFX pool, an HIV-1 Nef pool, or no peptide at all.

Study results and caveats: Convalescent patients displayed a median 86.3% of reactive clones emerging only post-vaccination.

CDR1 and CDR2 (germline): MNHEY, SVGAGI. Trimming took 4 bases from V and 9 from J; bases not matched to a gene: 13. The CDR3 totals 15 residues. This sequence was found in a human donor who had recovered from COVID-19. Sequenced input: CD4+ T cells from blood, cultured in vitro. The genes are TRBV6-5 and TRBJ1-2, with 8 bases fitting TRBD1. The CDR3 nucleotides are TGTGCCAGCAGTTCAACCGGGACAGGTGGTCCTAGCTACACCTTC. Translation: CASSSTGTGGPSYTF.